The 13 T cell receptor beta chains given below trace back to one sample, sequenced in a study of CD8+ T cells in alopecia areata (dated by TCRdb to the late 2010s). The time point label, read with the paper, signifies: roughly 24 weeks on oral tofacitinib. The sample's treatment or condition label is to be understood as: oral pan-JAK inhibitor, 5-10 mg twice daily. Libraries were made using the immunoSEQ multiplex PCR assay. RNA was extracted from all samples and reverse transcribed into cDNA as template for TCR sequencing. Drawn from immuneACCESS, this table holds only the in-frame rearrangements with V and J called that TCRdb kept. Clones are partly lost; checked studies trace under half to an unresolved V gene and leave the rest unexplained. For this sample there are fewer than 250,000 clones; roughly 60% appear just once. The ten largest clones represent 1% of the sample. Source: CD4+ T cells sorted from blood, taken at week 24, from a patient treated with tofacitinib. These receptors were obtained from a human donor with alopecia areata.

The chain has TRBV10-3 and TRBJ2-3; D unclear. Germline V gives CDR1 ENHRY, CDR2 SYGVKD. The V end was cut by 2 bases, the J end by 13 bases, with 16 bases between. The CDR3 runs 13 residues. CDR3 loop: CAISEGRDPSEYF. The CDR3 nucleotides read TGTGCCATCAGTGAGGGACGCGATCCATCAGAGTATTTT.

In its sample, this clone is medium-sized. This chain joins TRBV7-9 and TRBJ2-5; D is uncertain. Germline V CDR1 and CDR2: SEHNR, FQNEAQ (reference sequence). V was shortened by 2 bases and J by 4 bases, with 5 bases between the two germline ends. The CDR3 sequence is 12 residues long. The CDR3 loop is CASSLLRETQYF. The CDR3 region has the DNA TGTGCCAGCAGCTTATTGAGAGAGACCCAGTACTTC.

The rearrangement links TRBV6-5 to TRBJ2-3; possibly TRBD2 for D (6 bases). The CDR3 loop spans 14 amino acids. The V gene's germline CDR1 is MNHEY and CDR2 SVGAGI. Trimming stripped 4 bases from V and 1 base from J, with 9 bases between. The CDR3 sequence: CASSSRLGTDTQYF. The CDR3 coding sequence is TGTGCCAGCAGTTCCCGACTAGGCACAGATACGCAGTATTTT.

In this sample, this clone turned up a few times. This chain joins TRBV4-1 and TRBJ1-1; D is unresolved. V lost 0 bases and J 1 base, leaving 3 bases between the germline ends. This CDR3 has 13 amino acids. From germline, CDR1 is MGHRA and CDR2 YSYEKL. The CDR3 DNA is TGCGCCAGCAGCCAAGATTGGAACACTGAAGCTTTCTTT. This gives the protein CASSQDWNTEAFF.

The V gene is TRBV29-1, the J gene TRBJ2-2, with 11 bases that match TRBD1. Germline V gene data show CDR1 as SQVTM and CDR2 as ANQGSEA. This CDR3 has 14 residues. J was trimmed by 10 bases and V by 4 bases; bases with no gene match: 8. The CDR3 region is CSVAPGQGGTELFF. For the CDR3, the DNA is TGCAGCGTTGCACCGGGACAGGGGGGTACGGAGCTGTTTTTT.

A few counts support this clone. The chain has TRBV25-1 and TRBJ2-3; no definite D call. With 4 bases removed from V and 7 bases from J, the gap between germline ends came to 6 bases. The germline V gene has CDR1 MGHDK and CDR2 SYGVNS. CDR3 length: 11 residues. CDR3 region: CASSVDYTQYF. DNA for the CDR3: TGTGCCAGCAGTGTTGATTATACGCAGTATTTT. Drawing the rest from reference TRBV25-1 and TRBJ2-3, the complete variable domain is EADIYQTPRYLVIGTGKKITLECSQTMGHDKMYWYQQDPGMELHLIHYSYGVNSTEKGDLSSESTVSRIRTEHFPLTLESARPSHTSQYLCASSVDYTQYFGPGTRLTVL.

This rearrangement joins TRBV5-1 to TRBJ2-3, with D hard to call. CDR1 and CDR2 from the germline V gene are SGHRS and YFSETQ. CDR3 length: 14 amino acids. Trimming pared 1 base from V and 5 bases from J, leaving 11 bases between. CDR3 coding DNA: TGCGCCAGCAGCTTGTTAGTCTCTGGAGATACGCAGTATTTT. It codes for CASSLLVSGDTQYF.

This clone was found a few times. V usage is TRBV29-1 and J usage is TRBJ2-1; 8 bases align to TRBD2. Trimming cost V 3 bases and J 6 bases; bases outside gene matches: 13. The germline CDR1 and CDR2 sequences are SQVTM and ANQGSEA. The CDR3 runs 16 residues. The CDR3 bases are TGCAGCGTTGATGCCTCCTCTAGCGGGCTACTCAATGAGCAGTTCTTC. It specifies CSVDASSSGLLNEQFF.

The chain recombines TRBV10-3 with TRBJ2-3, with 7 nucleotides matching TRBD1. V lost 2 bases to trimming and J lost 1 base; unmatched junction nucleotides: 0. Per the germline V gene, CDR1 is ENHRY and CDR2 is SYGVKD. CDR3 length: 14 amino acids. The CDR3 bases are TGTGCCATCAGTGAGGGACAGGGCACAGATACGCAGTATTTT. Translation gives CAISEGQGTDTQYF.

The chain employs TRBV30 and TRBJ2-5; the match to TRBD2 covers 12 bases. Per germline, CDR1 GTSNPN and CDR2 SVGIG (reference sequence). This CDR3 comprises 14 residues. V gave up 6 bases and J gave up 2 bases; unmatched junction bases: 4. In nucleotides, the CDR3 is TGTGCCTGCGGACTAGCGGGGCGTCAAGAGACCCAGTACTTC. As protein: CACGLAGRQETQYF.

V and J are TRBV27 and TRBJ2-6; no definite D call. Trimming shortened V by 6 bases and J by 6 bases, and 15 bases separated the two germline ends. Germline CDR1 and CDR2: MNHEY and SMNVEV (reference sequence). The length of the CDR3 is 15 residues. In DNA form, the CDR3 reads TGTGCCAGCAGGGACGCGAGTCTGGAGGCCAACGTCCTGACTTTC. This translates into CASRDASLEANVLTF.

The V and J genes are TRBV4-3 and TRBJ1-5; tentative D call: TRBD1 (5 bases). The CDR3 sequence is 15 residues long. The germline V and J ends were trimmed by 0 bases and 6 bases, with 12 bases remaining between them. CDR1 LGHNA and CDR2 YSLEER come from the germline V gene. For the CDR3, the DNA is TGCGCCAGCAGCCAAGATACGAAGGGGCGTCAGCCCCAGCATTTT. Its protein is CASSQDTKGRQPQHF.

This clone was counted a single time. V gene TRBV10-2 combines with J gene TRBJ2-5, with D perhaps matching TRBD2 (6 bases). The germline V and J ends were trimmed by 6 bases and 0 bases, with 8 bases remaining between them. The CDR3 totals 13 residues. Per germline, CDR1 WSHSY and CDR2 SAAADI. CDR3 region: CASSRDYQETQYF. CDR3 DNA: TGCGCCAGCAGCAGGGACTACCAAGAGACCCAGTACTTC.